This entry describes one TCR beta chain. These data originate in a study of blood T cells in healthy people across ages. Next came a second PCR, run for about 7 to 12 cycles, which used a sample-barcoded 5' primer along with a J-beta primer mix. A single record per CDR3 protein comes from TCRdb applying MiXCR to the 5' RACE reads. This sample has about 1.6 million distinct CDR3 sequences, with around 36% found just once. V was cut by 3 bases and J by 3 bases, with 14 bases left in between. Germline V gene data show CDR1 as GTSNPN and CDR2 as SVGIG (reference sequence). The CDR3 totals 15 residues. Sequenced input: blood. This TCR came from a young woman in good health. The rearrangement links TRBV30 to TRBJ2-2; maybe TRBD1 (6 bases). The CDR3: CAWRRGGRYTGELFF. CDR3 in DNA: TGTGCCTGGAGGAGAGGGGGACGGTACACCGGGGAGCTGTTTTTT. Full variable domain (outside the CDR3, taken from reference TRBV30 and TRBJ2-2): SQTIHQWPATLVQPVGSPLSLECTVEGTSNPNLYWYRQAAGRGLQLLFYSVGIGQISSEVPQNLSASRPQDRQFILSSKKLLLSDSGFYLCAWRRGGRYTGELFFGEGSRLTVL.